This T cell receptor (beta chain) was observed in a study of T cell responses to AZD1222 COVID-19 vaccine. The protocol was immunoSEQ multiplex PCR, while the TCRdb copy is restricted to in-frame clones and leaves out a portion. The sample lists 120,000 or so clones, just under 90% occurring once. The CDR3 runs to 11 residues. Trimming removed 5 bases from V and 4 bases from J, with 7 bases in between. Germline assignment: CDR1 SGHDT and CDR2 YYEEEE. Study-level points and caveats: Most donors were white British, females outnumbered males, and clonal diversity was possibly underestimated. Among vaccine-associated CD4 TCRs, coverage spanned spike, with dominance at 160-218 and 743-854. Reports indicate that nearly half of spike-specific TCRs are directed at unmutated variant regions. The study found Spike-specific TCR breadth and depth rose after two AZD1222 doses.

A word on this clone: The antigen remains undetermined.

This receptor was taken from an adult in good health. Here the sequenced sample was peripheral blood, taken on day 0 of AZD1222 vaccination. This chain connects TRBV5-6 to TRBJ2-7, with D unclear. This CDR3 reads CASSKEYEQYF. In nucleotides, the CDR3 is TGTGCCAGCAGTAAGGAGTACGAGCAGTACTTC.